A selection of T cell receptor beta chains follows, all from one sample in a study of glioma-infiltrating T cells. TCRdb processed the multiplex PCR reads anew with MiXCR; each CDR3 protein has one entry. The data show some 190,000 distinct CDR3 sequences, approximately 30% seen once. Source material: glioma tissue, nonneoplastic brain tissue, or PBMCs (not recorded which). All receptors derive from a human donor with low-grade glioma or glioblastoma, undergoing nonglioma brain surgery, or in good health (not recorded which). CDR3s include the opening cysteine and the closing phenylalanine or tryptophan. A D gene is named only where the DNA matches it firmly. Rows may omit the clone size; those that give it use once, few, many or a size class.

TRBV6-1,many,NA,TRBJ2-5,TGTGCCAGCAGTTCCGGACAGCTACAAGAGACCCAGTACTTC,CASSSGQLQETQYF
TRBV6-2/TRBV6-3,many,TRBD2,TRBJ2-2,TGTGCCAGCAGGACTAGCGGCTACACCGGGGAGCTGTTTTTT,CASRTSGYTGELFF
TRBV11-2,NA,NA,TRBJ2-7,TGTGCCAGCAGCTTAATGCAGTGCTCCTACGAGCAGTACTTC,CASSLMQCSYEQYF
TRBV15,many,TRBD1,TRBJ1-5,TGTGCCACCAGCAGACACGGACAGGGATCAGACAATCAGCCCCAGCATTTT,CATSRHGQGSDNQPQHF
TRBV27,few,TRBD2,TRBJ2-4,TGTGCCAGCAGTCCGCGAGGAAGTGGGGAGGGCCCCCCGGTCAAAAACATTCAGTACTTC,CASSPRGSGEGPPVKNIQYF
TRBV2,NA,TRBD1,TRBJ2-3,TGTGCCAGCTGCCGGGACAGTCTTTCCAATGAGCAGTATTTT,CASCRDSLSNEQYF
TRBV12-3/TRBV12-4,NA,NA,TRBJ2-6,TGTGCCAGCAGTCCGGGACTCACTGGGGCCAACGTCCTGACTTTC,CASSPGLTGANVLTF
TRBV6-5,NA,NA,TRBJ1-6,TGTGCCAGCATTACGACAGATTCACCCCTCCACTTT,CASITTDSPLHF
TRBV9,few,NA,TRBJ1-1,TGTGCCAGCAGCGTGACGCCGAACACTGAAGCTTTCTTT,CASSVTPNTEAFF
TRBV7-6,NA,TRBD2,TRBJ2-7,TGTGCCAGCAGCTTATCCCCCCGCCCTCCCAGCGGGAGTTCCTACGAGCAGTACTTC,CASSLSPRPPSGSSYEQYF
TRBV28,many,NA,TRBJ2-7,TGTGCCAGCAGTTTCCCAACCCTTAGGTCCGAGCAGTACTTC,CASSFPTLRSEQYF
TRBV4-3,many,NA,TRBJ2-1,TGCGCCAGCAGCCAAGGGGTCTTTTCCTACAATGAGCAGTTCTTC,CASSQGVFSYNEQFF
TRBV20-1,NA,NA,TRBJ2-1,TGCGGTGCTAGAGTGGACAAGGGGCTTGGGAATGAGCAGTTCTTC,CGARVDKGLGNEQFF
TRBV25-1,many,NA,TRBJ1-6,TGTGCCAGCAGCGCGGCAGGCAGGAATAATTCACCCCTCCACTTT,CASSAAGRNNSPLHF
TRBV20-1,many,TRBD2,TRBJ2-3,TGCAGTGCGACCGATTTAGCGGGAGGAGAGAGAACGCAGTATTTT,CSATDLAGGERTQYF
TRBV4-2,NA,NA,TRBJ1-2,TGTGCCAGCAGCCAAGATAGGGACCTTTATGGCTACACCTTC,CASSQDRDLYGYTF
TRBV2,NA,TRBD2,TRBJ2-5,TGTGCCAGCAGGGCGGGAGGGCTTTGGAAGACCCAGTACTTC,CASRAGGLWKTQYF
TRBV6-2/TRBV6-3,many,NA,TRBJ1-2,TGTGCCAGCAGTTACAAGGTGGAGCTTGGCTACACCTTC,CASSYKVELGYTF
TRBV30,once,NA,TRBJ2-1,TGTGCCTGGAGCTCGGGAAGCTCCTACAATGAGCAGTTCTTC,CAWSSGSSYNEQFF
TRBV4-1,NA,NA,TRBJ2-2,TGCGCCAGCAGCCAAGGGTGGGGGACCGGGGAGCTGTTTTTT,CASSQGWGTGELFF
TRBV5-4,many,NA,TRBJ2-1,TGTGCCAGCAGCTTGGAGCCTATCTCCTACAATGAGCAGTTCTTC,CASSLEPISYNEQFF
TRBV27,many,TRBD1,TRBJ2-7,TGTGCCAGCAGTATAGACGGGACAGGGCTTGTATACGAGCAGTACTTC,CASSIDGTGLVYEQYF
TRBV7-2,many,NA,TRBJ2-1,TGTGCCAGCAGCTCCCCCATGACTAGTCAATCCTACAATGAGCAGTTCTTC,CASSSPMTSQSYNEQFF
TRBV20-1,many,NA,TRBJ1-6,TGCAGTGCCCCCGAGACAGCGAGCTCCTATAATTCACCCCTCCACTTT,CSAPETASSYNSPLHF
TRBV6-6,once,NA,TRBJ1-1,TGTGCCAGCAGTTACTACCCGGGGGGGGCAGGCATCGTCGCTGAAGCTTTCTTT,CASSYYPGGAGIVAEAFF
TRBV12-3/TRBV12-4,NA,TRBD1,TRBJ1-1,TGTGCCGGCAGTTTAACCAGGGACAGGGGGCAAAGTGAAGCTTTCTTT,CAGSLTRDRGQSEAFF
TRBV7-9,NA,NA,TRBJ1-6,TGTGCCAGCAGCCCCCGCCCAAGCTCCTATAATTCATCCCTCCACTTT,CASSPRPSSYNSSLHF
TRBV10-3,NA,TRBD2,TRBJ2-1,TGTGCCATCAGCGGACTAGCGGAGAACAAGAGCTCCTACAATGAGCAGTTCTTC,CAISGLAENKSSYNEQFF
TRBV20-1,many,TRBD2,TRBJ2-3,TGCAGTGCCAGGAAAACGGGACTAGCGGTGAGCACAGATACGCAGTATTTT,CSARKTGLAVSTDTQYF
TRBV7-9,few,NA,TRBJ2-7,TGTGCCAGCAGCCTTCTGCTTAGGGCAGGAGCAACCTACGAGCAGTACTTC,CASSLLLRAGATYEQYF
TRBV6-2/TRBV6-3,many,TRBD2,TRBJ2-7,TGTGCCAGCAGTTACTCGATCCGGGAGGGCCTCCTCGAGCAGTACTTC,CASSYSIREGLLEQYF
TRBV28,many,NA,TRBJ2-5,TGTGCCAGCAGTTTCCCGGACTTGGAGACCCAGTACTTC,CASSFPDLETQYF
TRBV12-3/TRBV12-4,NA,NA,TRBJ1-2,TGTGCCAGCAGGTTGGACGCCGACTATGGCTACACCTTC,CASRLDADYGYTF
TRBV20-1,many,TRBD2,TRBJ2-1,TGCAGTGCTAGACAGGCCCTAGCGGGACCCTACAATGAGCAGTTCTTC,CSARQALAGPYNEQFF
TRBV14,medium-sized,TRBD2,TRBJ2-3,TGTGCCAGCAGCAAGCGGGGATGGGATACGCAGTATTTT,CASSKRGWDTQYF
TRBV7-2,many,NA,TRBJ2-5,TGTGCCAGCAGCCCAACGACAAGACAAGAGACCCAGTACTTC,CASSPTTRQETQYF
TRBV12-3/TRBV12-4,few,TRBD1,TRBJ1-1,TGTGCCAGCATTTCGACAGGGGGCCGAACTGAAGCTTTCTTT,CASISTGGRTEAFF
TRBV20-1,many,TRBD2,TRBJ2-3,TGCAGTGCTAGAGGTCAGCGGGAGGGCCGGGATACGCAGTATTTT,CSARGQREGRDTQYF
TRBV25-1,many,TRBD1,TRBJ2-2,TGTGCCAGCAGTGAACCCAGGGGGCGAGGTACCGGGGAGCTGTTTTTT,CASSEPRGRGTGELFF
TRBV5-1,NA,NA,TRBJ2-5,TGCGCCAGCAGCTCCGGGAGAGATCAAGAGACCCAGTACTTC,CASSSGRDQETQYF
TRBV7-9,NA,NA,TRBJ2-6,TGTGCCAGCAGCTTAGTCCCCACGTCTGGGGCCAACGTCCTGACTTTC,CASSLVPTSGANVLTF
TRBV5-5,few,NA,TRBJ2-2,TGTGCCAGCAGCTTGATTGGGGCGAACACCGGGGAGCTGTTTTTT,CASSLIGANTGELFF
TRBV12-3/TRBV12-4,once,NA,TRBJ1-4,TGTGCCAGCAGTCCACCCCCGAGCCCTCTCACGGACAGAAAGAATGAAAAACTGGTTTTT,CASSPPPSPLTDRKNEKLVF
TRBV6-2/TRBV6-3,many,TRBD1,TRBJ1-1,TGTGCCAGCTCTTGGACAGGGCGGACTGAAGCTTTCTTT,CASSWTGRTEAFF
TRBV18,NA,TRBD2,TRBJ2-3,TGTGCCAGCTCACCGGGACTAGAAAGAGCGACAGATACGCAGTATTTT,CASSPGLERATDTQYF
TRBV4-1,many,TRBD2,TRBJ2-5,TGCGCCAGCAGCCAAAACCGGGGAGGGCCGATCGAGACCCAGTACTTC,CASSQNRGGPIETQYF